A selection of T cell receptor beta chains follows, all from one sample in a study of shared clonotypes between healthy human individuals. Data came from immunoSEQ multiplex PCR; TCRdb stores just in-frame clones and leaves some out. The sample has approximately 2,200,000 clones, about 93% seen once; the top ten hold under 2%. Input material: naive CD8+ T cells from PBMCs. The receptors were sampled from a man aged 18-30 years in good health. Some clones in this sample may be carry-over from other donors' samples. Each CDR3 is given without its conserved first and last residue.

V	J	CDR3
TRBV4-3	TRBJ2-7	ASSQGGQGAYEQY
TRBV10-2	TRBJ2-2	ASSESYPWGGELF
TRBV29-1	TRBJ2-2	GGATTPGELF
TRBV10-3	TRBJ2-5	AISDPGLAGVETQY
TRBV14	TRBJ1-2	ASSQDRGNGYT
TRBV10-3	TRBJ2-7	AISESSGRAYEQY
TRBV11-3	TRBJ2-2	ASRQANTGELF
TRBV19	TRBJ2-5	ASSTEGWQETQY
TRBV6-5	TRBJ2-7	ASSYNEYRSGYEQY
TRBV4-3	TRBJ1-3	ASSQALYGTSLPGNTIY
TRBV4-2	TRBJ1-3	ASSQDREGFLRNTIY
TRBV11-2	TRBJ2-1	ASRQGPDRSDEQF
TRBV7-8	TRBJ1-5	ASSLWEGAQPQH
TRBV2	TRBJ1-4	ASTSRDTLVATNEKLF
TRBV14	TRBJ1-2	ASSFGATYNYGYT
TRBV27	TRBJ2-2	ASSLRWGDGELF
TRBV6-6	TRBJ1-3	ASSSDRAGNTIY
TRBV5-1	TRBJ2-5	ASRTDRGGETQY
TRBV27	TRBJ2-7	ASSLSGGLEQY
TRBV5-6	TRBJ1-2	ASSLEGLSGYT
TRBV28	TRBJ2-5	ASNTGTSDETQY
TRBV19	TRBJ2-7	ASSPLGAELYEQY
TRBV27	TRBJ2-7	ASSPGTAYEQY
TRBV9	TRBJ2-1	ASRPGSSYNEQF
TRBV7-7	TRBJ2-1	ASSLGPGSSYNEQF
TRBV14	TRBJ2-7	ASSQRGALYEQY
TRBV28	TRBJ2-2	ASSTSTGEYTGELF
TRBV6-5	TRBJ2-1	ASSYSEGVEQF
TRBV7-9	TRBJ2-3	ASSNRREGLGDTQY
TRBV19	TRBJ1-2	ASSPQSQGNDYGYT
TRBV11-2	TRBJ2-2	ASSSLVGELF
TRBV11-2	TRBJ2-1	ASSPGAGGNEQF
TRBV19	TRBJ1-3	ASTLGQHSGNTIY
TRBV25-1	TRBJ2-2	ASGVLANTGELF
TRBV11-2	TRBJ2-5	ASSRRDRGGPDQETQY
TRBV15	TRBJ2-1	ATSYVREGYNEQF